The text below deals with one TCR beta chain. Its antigen is still unknown. The protocol was immunoSEQ multiplex PCR, while the TCRdb copy is restricted to in-frame clones and leaves out a portion. The sample yields fewer than 6,500 clones, about 83% seen once. This sample stems from a study of immune cell composition in non-small cell lung cancer. Study results and caveats: Clones >0.5% enriched in tumour were rarer in adenocarcinoma (around 35%) than squamous (about 80%).

Trimming pared 6 bases from V and 8 bases from J, leaving 16 bases between. From germline, CDR1 is WNHNN and CDR2 SYGVQD (reference sequence). The CDR3 loop spans 14 amino acids. The clonotype was recovered from a human donor with non-small cell lung cancer. The sequenced sample was lung tumor tissue. The gene calls are TRBV10-1 and TRBJ1-4; D gene ambiguous. The CDR3 reads CASSDHDGSEKLFF. The DNA for the CDR3 is TGCGCCAGCAGCGACCACGACGGTAGCGAAAAACTGTTTTTT.